This note documents a single T cell receptor (beta chain) sequence. The data were taken from a study of control samples from healthy donors and cancer patients. The ends lost 4 bases at V and 5 bases at J; junction bases unmatched: 7. The CDR3 spans 16 residues. Per germline, CDR1 KGHDR and CDR2 SFDVKD. The data were produced by immunoSEQ multiplex PCR, yet TCRdb's version contains in-frame clones alone and is incomplete. Seen here are 100,000 to 150,000 clones, around 92% observed once, and the top ten hold more than 6.5%. This receptor was obtained from a man between 50 and 59 years old with head and neck cancer. Sequencing was done on a sample of PBMCs. V and J are TRBV24-1 and TRBJ2-3; 11 positions match TRBD2. CDR3 DNA: TGTGCCACCAGTGAACCGGGACTAGCGGCTAAAGATACGCAGTATTTT. This gives the protein CATSEPGLAAKDTQYF.